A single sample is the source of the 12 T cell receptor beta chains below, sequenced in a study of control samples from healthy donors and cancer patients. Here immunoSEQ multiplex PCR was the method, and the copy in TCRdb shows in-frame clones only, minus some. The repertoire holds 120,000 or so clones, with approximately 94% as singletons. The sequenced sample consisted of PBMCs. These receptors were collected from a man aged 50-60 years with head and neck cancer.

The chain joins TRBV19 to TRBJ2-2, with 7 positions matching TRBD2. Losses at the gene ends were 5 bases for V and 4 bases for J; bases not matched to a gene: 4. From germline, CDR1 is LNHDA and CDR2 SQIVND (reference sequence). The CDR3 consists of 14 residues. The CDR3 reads CASSPRTSTGELFF. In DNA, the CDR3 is TGTGCCAGTAGTCCACGGACTAGCACCGGGGAGCTGTTTTTT.

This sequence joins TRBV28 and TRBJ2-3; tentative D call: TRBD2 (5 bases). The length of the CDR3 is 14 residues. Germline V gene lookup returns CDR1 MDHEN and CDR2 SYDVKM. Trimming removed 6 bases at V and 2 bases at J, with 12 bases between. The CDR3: CASSLPAVTDTQYF. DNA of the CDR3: TGTGCCAGCAGCCTCCCAGCGGTCACAGATACGCAGTATTTT.

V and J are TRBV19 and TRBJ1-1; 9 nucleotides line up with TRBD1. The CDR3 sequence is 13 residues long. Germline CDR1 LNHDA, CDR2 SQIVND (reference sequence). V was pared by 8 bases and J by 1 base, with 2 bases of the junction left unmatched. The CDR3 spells CASRDRANTEAFF. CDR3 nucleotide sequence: TGTGCCAGTCGGGACAGGGCGAACACTGAAGCTTTCTTT.

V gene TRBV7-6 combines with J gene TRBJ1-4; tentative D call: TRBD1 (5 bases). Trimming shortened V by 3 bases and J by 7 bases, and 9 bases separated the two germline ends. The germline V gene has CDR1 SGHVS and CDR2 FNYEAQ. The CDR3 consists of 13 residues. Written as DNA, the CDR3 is TGTGCCAGCAGCTTCGGGGGAGGTGAAAAACTGTTTTTT. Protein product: CASSFGGGEKLFF.

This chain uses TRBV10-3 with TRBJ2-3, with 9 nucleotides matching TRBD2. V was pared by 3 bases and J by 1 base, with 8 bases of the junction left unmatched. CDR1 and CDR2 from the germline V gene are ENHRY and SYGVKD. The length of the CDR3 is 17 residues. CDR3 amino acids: CAISDKRGATRTDTQYF. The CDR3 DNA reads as TGTGCCATCAGTGATAAGCGGGGGGCTACCCGCACAGATACGCAGTATTTT.

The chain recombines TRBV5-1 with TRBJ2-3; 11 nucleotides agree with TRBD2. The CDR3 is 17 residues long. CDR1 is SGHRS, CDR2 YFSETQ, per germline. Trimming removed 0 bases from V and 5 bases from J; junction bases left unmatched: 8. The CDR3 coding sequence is TGCGCCAGCAGCTTGGCCTCGCTAGCGGGGGGAGGAGATACGCAGTATTTT. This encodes CASSLASLAGGGDTQYF.

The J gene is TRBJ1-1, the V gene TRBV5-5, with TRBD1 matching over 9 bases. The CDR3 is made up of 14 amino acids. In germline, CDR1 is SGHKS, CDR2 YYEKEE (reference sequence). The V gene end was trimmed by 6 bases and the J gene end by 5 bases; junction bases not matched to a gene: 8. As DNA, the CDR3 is TGTGCCAGCACCTCCCACAGGGGGCGAACTGAAGCTTTCTTT. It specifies CASTSHRGRTEAFF.

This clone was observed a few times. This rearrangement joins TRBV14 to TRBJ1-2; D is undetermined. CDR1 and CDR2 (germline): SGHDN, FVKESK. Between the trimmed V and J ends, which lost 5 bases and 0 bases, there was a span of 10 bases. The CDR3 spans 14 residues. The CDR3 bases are TGTGCCAGCAGCGTAAACCAAGCTAACTATGGCTACACCTTC. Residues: CASSVNQANYGYTF.

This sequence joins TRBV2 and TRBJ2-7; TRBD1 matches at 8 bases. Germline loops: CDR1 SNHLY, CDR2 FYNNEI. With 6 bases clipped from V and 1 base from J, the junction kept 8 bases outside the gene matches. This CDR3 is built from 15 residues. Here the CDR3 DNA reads TGTGCCAGCAGAGAACAGGGGGTATCTTCCTACGAGCAGTACTTC. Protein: CASREQGVSSYEQYF.

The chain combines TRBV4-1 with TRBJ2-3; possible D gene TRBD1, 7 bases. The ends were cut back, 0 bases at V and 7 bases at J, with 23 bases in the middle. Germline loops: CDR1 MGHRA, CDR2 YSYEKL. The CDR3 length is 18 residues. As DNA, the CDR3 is TGCGCCAGCAGCCAAGACAAGGCCGCAGGGGGGCCCACGCATACGCAGTATTTT. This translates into CASSQDKAAGGPTHTQYF.

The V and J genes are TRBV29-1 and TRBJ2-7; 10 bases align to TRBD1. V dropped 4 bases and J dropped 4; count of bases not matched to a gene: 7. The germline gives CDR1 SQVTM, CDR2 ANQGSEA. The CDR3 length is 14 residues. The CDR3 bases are TGCAGCGTTGTGACAGGGGGCATCTTTTACGAGCAGTACTTC. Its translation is CSVVTGGIFYEQYF.

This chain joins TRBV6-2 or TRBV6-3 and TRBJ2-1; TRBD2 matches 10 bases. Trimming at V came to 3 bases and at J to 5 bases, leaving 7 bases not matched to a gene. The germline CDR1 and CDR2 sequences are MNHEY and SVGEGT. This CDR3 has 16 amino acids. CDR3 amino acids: CASSYARAGGHNEQFF. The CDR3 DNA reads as TGTGCCAGCAGTTATGCGCGAGCGGGGGGGCACAATGAGCAGTTCTTC.